This entry concerns a single T cell receptor beta chain. This entry comes from a study of blood T cell repertoires in COVID-19. V was pared by 3 bases and J by 3 bases, with 13 bases of the junction left unmatched. The CDR3 consists of 17 residues. CDR1 is LNHDA, CDR2 SQIVND, per germline (reference sequence). In the authors' methods: Amplification of reference gene primers was used by the study to estimate nucleated cell counts. TCRdb's copy holds only in-frame clones and misses some; the assay was immunoSEQ multiplex PCR. Clone size and the V and J calls come from that table; the DNA yielded D and trimming. The table shows over 300,000 clones, with over 75% occurring only once.

The receptor's source is a woman in her 30s with acute COVID-19. The material sequenced was PBMCs or T cells enriched from blood (not recorded which). The chain couples TRBV19 to TRBJ2-7, with TRBD1 identical over 8 bases. CDR3 in DNA: TGTGCCAGTAGTATCGGCCACGTGGGACAGGCAGGCTACGAGCAGTACTTC. It codes for CASSIGHVGQAGYEQYF. The full variable domain, with the rest looked up from reference TRBV19 and TRBJ2-7, is DGGITQSPKYLFRKEGQNVTLSCEQNLNHDAMYWYRQDPGQGLRLIYYSQIVNDFQKGDIAEGYSVSREKKESFPLTVTSAQKNPTAFYLCASSIGHVGQAGYEQYFGPGTRLTVT.